What follows describes a single TCR beta chain. No antigen is known for it. Within the sample, other DNA sequences also encode this same CDR3. The sample is drawn from a study of cytomegalovirus exposure and HLA in healthy donors. Study-wide results and limits: In a later analysis, HLA-C alleles had the fewest associated TCRs, DRB1 alleles the most. Researchers reported that three CMV-associated chains were confirmed in vitro as CMV antigen-specific. An assumption of roughly uniform sequencing depth across donors underlay the presence/absence analyses. Analysis was carried out at a later point, and it linked a missense DCLRE1C variant to TCR beta V- and J-gene trimming.

13 Jbeta primers and 60 Vbeta primers were used for the PCR. Here immunoSEQ multiplex PCR was the method, and the copy in TCRdb shows in-frame clones only, minus some. The sample has around 200,000 clones, around 78% seen once. This CDR3 spans 14 amino acids. Trimming stripped 2 bases from V and 4 bases from J, with 9 bases between. Germline lookup yields CDR1 LNHDA and CDR2 SQIVND (reference sequence). The chain carries TRBV19 and TRBJ2-1, with TRBD2 as a possible D gene (6 bases). The receptor comes from a man aged 30 to 45 in good health and CMV-seronegative. Sequencing was carried out using PBMCs. The CDR3 reads CASSIRGIYNEQFF. DNA of the CDR3: TGTGCCAGTAGTATACGGGGGATATACAATGAGCAGTTCTTC.